This T cell receptor (beta chain) is drawn from a study of blood T cells in healthy people across ages. A J-beta primer mix and a sample-barcoded 5' primer were used in a second PCR of about 6 to 12 cycles. TCRdb reanalysed the 5' RACE reads using MiXCR and keeps one entry per CDR3 protein. The sample has 600,000 or so distinct CDR3 sequences; roughly 43% are singletons. Germline V lookup: CDR1 SGHRS, CDR2 YFSETQ. Trimming cost V 4 bases and J 2 bases; bases outside gene matches: 9. This CDR3 is 16 amino acids long. This clonotype was observed once. This receptor was obtained from a man older than 75 in good health. The chain uses TRBV5-1 and TRBJ2-3; 8 bases align to TRBD2. The sequencing input was blood. CDR3 sequence (DNA): TGCGCCAGCAGCCGGGCCGGGCGGGGGGTCACAGATACGCAGTATTTT. Encoded protein: CASSRAGRGVTDTQYF.